The 8 T cell receptor beta chains below were found in one sample sequenced in a study of blood T cell repertoires in COVID-19. This table comes from immunoSEQ multiplex PCR, and its TCRdb copy is limited to in-frame clones, with some not included. The sample lists about 98,000 clones; 70% to 90% were seen once. Sequencing was performed on peripheral blood. These receptors were taken from a man between 65 and 85 years old with acute or convalescent COVID-19.

CDR3 nucleotide sequence: TGTGCCAGCAGCCCCGGGGACTTTGACGGCTACACCTTC. Protein: CASSPGDFDGYTF. This chain uses TRBV7-9 with TRBJ1-2; tentatively, D is TRBD1 (5 bases). Germline CDR1 SEHNR, CDR2 FQNEAQ (reference sequence). V was cut by 5 bases and J by 8 bases, with 15 bases left in between. This CDR3 is built from 13 residues.

The chain carries TRBV6-5 and TRBJ2-7; 8 bases agree with TRBD1. The germline gives CDR1 MNHEY, CDR2 SVGAGI. The CDR3 length is 14 residues. The ends lost 6 bases at V and 5 bases at J; junction bases unmatched: 9. CDR3 DNA sequence: TGTGCCAGCAGCAAGGGACAGGCTATACACGAGCAGTACGTC. Amino acid sequence: CASSKGQAIHEQYV.

The chain employs TRBV28 and TRBJ2-1, with 8 positions matching TRBD2. Germline V gives CDR1 MDHEN, CDR2 SYDVKM. The CDR3 consists of 13 residues. Trimming cost V 6 bases and J 8 bases; bases outside gene matches: 6. The CDR3 reads CASSPGTRDEQFF. The CDR3 DNA sequence: TGTGCCAGCAGCCCCGGGACTAGAGATGAGCAGTTCTTC. Looking up the rest from reference TRBV28 and TRBJ2-1 gives the full variable domain: DVKVTQSSRYLVKRTGEKVFLECVQDMDHENMFWYRQDPGLGLRLIYFSYDVKMKEKGDIPEGYSVSREKKERFSLILESASTNQTSMYLCASSPGTRDEQFFGPGTRLTVL.

The V gene is TRBV19, the J gene TRBJ1-1; TRBD1 might be the D (6 bases). V was cut by 5 bases and J by 1 base, with 17 bases left in between. Per germline, CDR1 LNHDA and CDR2 SQIVND (reference sequence). The CDR3 extends over 16 amino acids. The CDR3 loop is CASSPQAGAWNTEAFF. The CDR3 DNA is TGTGCCAGTAGTCCCCAGGCAGGGGCTTGGAACACTGAAGCTTTCTTT.

This rearrangement joins TRBV28 to TRBJ1-1; 8 nucleotides match TRBD1. This CDR3 spans 15 amino acids. The germline V gene encodes CDR1 MDHEN and CDR2 SYDVKM. Unmatched junction bases numbered 7, after V lost 3 bases and J lost 4 bases. The CDR3 region is CASSFRTGRGTEAFF. Written as DNA, the CDR3 is TGTGCCAGCAGTTTCAGGACAGGGAGGGGCACTGAAGCTTTCTTT.

The chain joins TRBV19 to TRBJ1-4, with D possibly TRBD1 on 5 matching bases. CDR1 and CDR2 (germline): LNHDA, SQIVND (reference sequence). The CDR3 sequence is 15 residues long. Trimming pared 4 bases from V and 4 bases from J, leaving 13 bases between. The CDR3 here is CASSKARGVNEKLFF. The CDR3 bases are TGTGCCAGTAGTAAGGCTCGGGGGGTTAATGAAAAACTGTTTTTT.

The chain uses TRBV12-2 and TRBJ2-3; TRBD2 is taken as the D call from the table, unchecked against the DNA. TRBV12-2 represents a pseudogene. The CDR3 is 18 amino acids. CDR3: CASRLEATGLAGEDTQYF. CDR3 nucleotide sequence: TGTGCAAGTCGCTTAGAGGCTACGGGGCTAGCGGGGGAGGATACGCAGTATTTT.

This clone was seen only once. The chain links TRBV5-4 to TRBJ2-3; TRBD2 matches 8 bases. Germline V gene sequence: CDR1 SGHNT, CDR2 YYREEE (reference sequence). The trim removed 0 bases at V and 2 bases at J, leaving 5 bases unmatched. This CDR3 is 16 amino acids long. The CDR3 region has the DNA TGTGCCAGCAGCTTGGTGGCGGGGGGCCCCACAGATACGCAGTATTTT. Translating it yields CASSLVAGGPTDTQYF.